This T cell receptor beta chain stems from a study of tumor-infiltrating lymphocytes in primary liver carcinoma. Study summary: Per sample, productive TCRbeta reads numbered roughly 3.5 to 7.5 million, similar across tissue types.

Synthesis of TCR beta cDNA was carried out from 500 ng total RNA with a constant-region primer. Investigators got TCR beta libraries out of three nested multiplex PCR rounds, done with slightly modified ARM-PCR. For roughly 10 cycles apiece, the opening two PCR rounds ran with TRBV1-TRBV30 forward primers and a C-beta reverse primer. TCRdb re-analysed the multiplex PCR reads in MiXCR, keeping a single row per CDR3 protein. Here the sample spans roughly 40,000 distinct CDR3 sequences, roughly 74% being singletons. About this clonotype: At one end the junction does not follow the germline gene, possibly because of a read error.

In germline, CDR1 is SGHNT, CDR2 YENEEA. The CDR3 has 17 residues. Co-extraction of RNA and DNA was performed on about 18-33 mg of unsorted bulk tissue. Patients were treatment-naive with chronic HBV infection. The sequencing input was tumor-adjacent normal liver tissue. The source is a woman aged 25 to 39 with primary liver carcinoma and hepatitis B virus infection. The chain is built from TRBV11-3 and TRBJ2-3; tentatively, D is TRBD2 (6 bases). CDR3 region: CASSLGFWTTYTNTQYF. The CDR3 nucleotides read TGTGCCAGCAGTTTAGGGTTCTGGACTACCTACACAAATACGCAGTATTTT.